This T cell receptor beta chain was identified during a study of regulatory T cells in long-lasting Graves disease (dated by TCRdb to about 2021). Looking at the study overall: Newly diagnosed Graves' disease patients had taken antithyroid drugs for less than 3 months. This study used TCR sequencing and RNA sequencing of peripheral blood to compare persistent Graves' disease patients against newly diagnosed Graves' disease patients. A total of about 33 samples underwent TCR sequencing: some 13 from persistent and about 20 from newly diagnosed Graves' disease patients. The study took place in China and was registered as a clinical trial.

Receptor libraries were prepared by multiplex PCR. The sample was run on an Illumina HiSeq 4000. TCR beta libraries were built with iRepertoire HTBI primers and Arm-PCR amplification of CDR3 regions. PCR products were gel purified before sequencing. As for the original processing: Across samples, around 58 TRBV and 15 or so TRBJ segments were identified and used for gene usage analysis of CDR3 amino acid clonotypes. COPE and FqMerger were used to merge the filtered high-quality paired reads into contigs. BLAST was used to align contigs to IMGT TRBV, TRBD and TRBJ reference genes, with CDR3 defined following IMGT. Highly expanded clones were defined as clonotypes with a frequency above 0.1%. Shannon entropy was used to measure repertoire diversity, and the Gini coefficient was used to measure V-J evenness. Public clonotypes were defined as clonotypes shared by more than one individual. In TCRdb, the public reads were trimmed at Q25 with fastp and aligned with MiXCR, with productive beta chains retained. Under each unique CDR3 protein, matching rows form one entry showing the most common genes and DNA. TCRdb, not the original authors, processed these V and J calls. For this sample the table gives roughly 260,000 distinct CDR3 sequences, of which 18% were detected only once. The ten largest account for about 14% of the sample.

Read against the paper, the sample's time point label means: newly diagnosed GD, antithyroid drugs for less than 3 months. For both TCR sequencing and RNA sequencing, RNA was extracted from PBMCs in TRIzol. The diagnosis of Graves' disease was made according to American Thyroid Association guidelines. Patients were recruited from an endocrinology department in Xi'an, China. From each patient, about 9.7 milliliters of peripheral blood was collected into an EDTA anticoagulant tube. Ficoll Paque Plus density gradient separation was used to isolate PBMCs, and no additional T cell sorting was done. An Agilent 2100 Bioanalyzer and agarose gel were used to check RNA quality, while a NanoDrop 2000 measured RNA concentration. A remark on this clonotype: Its antigen is not yet known. Base qualities are missing; no much larger clone stands one base away.

What the study reported, not specific to this receptor: The authors noted that the small sample size was a limitation that may lower accuracy. Only the TCR beta chain was sequenced and analyzed. More public clonotypes were shared among persistent patients (around 2,600) than among newly diagnosed patients (966). Lower TCR Shannon entropy and fewer highly expanded clones were observed in persistent Graves' disease patients than in newly diagnosed patients, which suggested clonal expansion. Because the primary lesion, thyroid tissue, could not be accessed, the study looked at peripheral blood alone.

This sample was shared with a second study, whose subject was T cells in Graves' hyperthyroidism and ophthalmopathy. In that second paper, the authors write: Graves' hyperthyroidism was defined as stable when no progression to ophthalmopathy occurred over 18 months of follow-up. Hyperthyroidism patients were newly diagnosed, with disease duration under 2 months, and aged 18 to 65 years. The study excluded patients with uncontrolled infections, other autoimmune diseases, pregnancy or lactation. Diagnoses were established on the basis of clinical symptoms, serum thyroxine and TRAb, thyroid ultrasound, and orbital computed tomography. A first-round RT-PCR of the TCR CDR3 used the HTBI primer set with the Qiagen OneStep RT-PCR kit. Blood samples also contained most of the expanded thyroid clonotypes (frequency above 0.001), which suggests that blood repertoires may reflect thyroid immune responses. In cross-validation, a model built on a 13 V-J signature told ophthalmopathy apart from stable hyperthyroidism with under 90% sensitivity and 81% to 82% specificity, and in testing the same model reached 80%/75%. In validation, the model predicted progression to ophthalmopathy a median of around six months before onset, with about 67% sensitivity and roughly 73% specificity. To identify distinguishing TCR V-J signatures, a discovery cohort of around 100 patients was used, comprising some 45 with Graves' ophthalmopathy and some 57 with stable Graves' hyperthyroidism. Prospective prediction of ophthalmopathy was tested in an independent validation cohort consisting of 18 to 20 hyperthyroidism patients and about 17 patients who later progressed to ophthalmopathy. The 100 or so discovery patients were divided at random into training and test sets in a 7:3 ratio. The study also compared thyroid tissue and blood T-cell repertoires from about 6 Graves' hyperthyroidism patients. After sampling, hyperthyroidism patients received methimazole starting at 30 mg daily, and ophthalmopathy patients received high-dose intravenous methylprednisolone. Libraries were constructed in a second round of multiplex PCR, after which size selection and purification were performed. Libraries were sequenced paired-end with 100 bp reads on an Illumina HiSeq2000. Raw data were processed with SOAPnuke, discarding reads with adapters, uncalled bases, mean Phred below 15, or no exact constant-primer or identifier match. COPE v1.2.5 was used to merge high-quality paired reads, and clonotypes were defined as unique nucleotide sequences. MiTCR v1.1 was used to align the clonotypes against IMGT TRBV, TRBD and TRBJ reference segments. Analysis was restricted to V-J combinations with a frequency above 0.0001, which covered about 99% of repertoires. A TCS score was defined as the ratio between F50 (clonal expansion) and ExV (chaos), using BLOSUM62-based TCRdist between CDR3 peptides within each V-J. Welch's t-statistics and random forest reduced fewer than 600 V-J features to 10 to 15, which were used in a naive Bayes classifier (R e1071). Sample size was not statistically predetermined, and blinding of investigators to group allocation was not performed. According to the paper, TCR Vbeta CDR3 sequencing was carried out on about 140 peripheral blood samples, which came from 40 to 45 ophthalmopathy, 80 or so hyperthyroidism and approximately 17 progressor patients.

The sequence was obtained from a woman in her 30s with Graves disease. Donor details come from another sample of the same person, matched by shared clones. The sample in question was peripheral blood mononuclear cells (PBMCs), obtained at new diagnosis, from a patient treated with antithyroid drugs.

The CDR3 is CASSQEDRGRTDTQYF. At the DNA level, the sequence is TGCGCCAGCAGCCAAGAGGACAGAGGACGCACAGATACGCAGTATTTT. The chain is made from TRBV4-1 and TRBJ2-3; perhaps TRBD1 is the D gene, with 6 bases matching. From the germline V gene, CDR1 is MGHRA and CDR2 is YSYEKL. Deletion took 0 bases off V and 1 base off J, with a span of 11 bases between the germline ends. Including cysteine and phenylalanine, the CDR3 has 16 amino acids. The entry retains the CDR3 DNA only, 48 bases that are in frame from base 1.